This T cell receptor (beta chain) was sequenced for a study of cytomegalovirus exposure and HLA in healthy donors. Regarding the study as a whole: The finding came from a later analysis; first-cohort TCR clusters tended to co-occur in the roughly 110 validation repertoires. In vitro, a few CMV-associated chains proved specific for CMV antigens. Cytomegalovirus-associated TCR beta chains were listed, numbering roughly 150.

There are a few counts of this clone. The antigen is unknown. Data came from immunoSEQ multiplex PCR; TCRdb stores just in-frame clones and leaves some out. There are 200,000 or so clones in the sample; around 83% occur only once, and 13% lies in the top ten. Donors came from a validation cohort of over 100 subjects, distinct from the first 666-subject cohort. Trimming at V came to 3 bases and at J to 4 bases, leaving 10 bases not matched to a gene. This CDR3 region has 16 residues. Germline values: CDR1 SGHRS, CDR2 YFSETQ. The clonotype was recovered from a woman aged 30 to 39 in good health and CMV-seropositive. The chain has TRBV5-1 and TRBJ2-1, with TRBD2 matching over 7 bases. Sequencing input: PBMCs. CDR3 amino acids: CASSSGLDPLYNEQFF. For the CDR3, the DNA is TGCGCCAGCAGCTCAGGACTAGATCCCCTGTACAATGAGCAGTTCTTC. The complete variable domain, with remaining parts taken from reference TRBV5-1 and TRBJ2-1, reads KAGVTQTPRYLIKTRGQQVTLSCSPISGHRSVSWYQQTPGQGLQFLFEYFSETQRNKGNFPGRFSGRQFSNSRSEMNVSTLELGDSALYLCASSSGLDPLYNEQFFGPGTRLTVL.